This entry features one T cell receptor beta chain sequence. TCRdb re-analysed the 5' RACE reads in MiXCR, keeping a single row per CDR3 protein. The table has around 590,000 distinct CDR3 sequences, approximately 13% seen once. The germline gives CDR1 SGHTA, CDR2 FQGNSA. The CDR3 is made up of 13 amino acids. Trimming removed 5 bases from V and 1 base from J, with 8 bases in between. This sample is part of a study of T cells after yellow fever vaccination. This TCR came from a man aged 25 to 45 who received the YFV17D yellow fever vaccine. V and J are TRBV7-2 and TRBJ1-2; D remains ambiguous. This sample comprised PBMCs, obtained on the day of the yellow fever booster vaccination. The chain's CDR3 is CASSNGHNYGYTF. As DNA, the CDR3 is TGTGCCAGCAGCAACGGTCATAACTATGGCTACACCTTC.